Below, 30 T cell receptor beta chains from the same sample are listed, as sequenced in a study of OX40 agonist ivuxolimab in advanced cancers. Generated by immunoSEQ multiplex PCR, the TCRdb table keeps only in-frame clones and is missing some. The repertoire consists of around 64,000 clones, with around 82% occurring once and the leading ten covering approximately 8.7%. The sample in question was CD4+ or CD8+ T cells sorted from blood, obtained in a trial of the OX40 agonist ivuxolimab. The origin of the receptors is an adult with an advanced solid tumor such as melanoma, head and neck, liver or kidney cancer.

For the CDR3, the DNA is TGTGCCACGGCCTTACACCTCTCCTACGAGCAGTACTTC. It encodes CATALHLSYEQYF. The chain recombines TRBV19 with TRBJ2-7; no clear D. CDR1 LNHDA and CDR2 SQIVND come from the germline V gene (reference sequence). The CDR3 runs to 13 residues. The V and J ends lost 10 bases and 0 bases respectively, with 13 bases between them.

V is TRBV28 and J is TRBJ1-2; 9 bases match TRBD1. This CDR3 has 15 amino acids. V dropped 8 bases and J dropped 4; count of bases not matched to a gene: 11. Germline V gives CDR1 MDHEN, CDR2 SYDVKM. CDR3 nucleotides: TGTGCCAGCCGCCTCCGGGACAGGGTAATCTATGGCTACACCTTC. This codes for CASRLRDRVIYGYTF.

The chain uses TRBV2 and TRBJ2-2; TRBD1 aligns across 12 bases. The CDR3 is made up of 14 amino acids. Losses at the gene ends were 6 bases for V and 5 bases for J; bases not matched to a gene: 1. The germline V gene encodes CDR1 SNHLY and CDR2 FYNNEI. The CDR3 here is CASRGQGATGELFF. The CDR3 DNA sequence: TGTGCCAGCAGGGGACAGGGGGCAACCGGGGAGCTGTTTTTT. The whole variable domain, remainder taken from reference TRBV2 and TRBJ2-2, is EPEVTQTPSHQVTQMGQEVILRCVPISNHLYFYWYRQILGQKVEFLVSFYNNEISEKSEIFDDQFSVERPDGSNFTLKIRSTKLEDSAMYFCASRGQGATGELFFGEGSRLTVL.

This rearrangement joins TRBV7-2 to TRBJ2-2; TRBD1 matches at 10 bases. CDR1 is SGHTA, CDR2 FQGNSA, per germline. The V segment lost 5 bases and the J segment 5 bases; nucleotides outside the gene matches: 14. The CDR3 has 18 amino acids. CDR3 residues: CASSERPLTGGGTGELFF. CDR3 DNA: TGTGCCAGCAGCGAAAGACCCCTGACAGGGGGCGGAACCGGGGAGCTGTTTTTT.

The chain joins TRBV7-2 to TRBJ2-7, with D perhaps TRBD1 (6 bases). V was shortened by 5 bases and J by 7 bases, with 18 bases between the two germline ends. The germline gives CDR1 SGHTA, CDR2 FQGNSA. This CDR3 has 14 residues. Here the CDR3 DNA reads TGTGCCAGCAGCCTGGGGGCCCACGGTGGGGAGCAGTACTTC. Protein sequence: CASSLGAHGGEQYF.

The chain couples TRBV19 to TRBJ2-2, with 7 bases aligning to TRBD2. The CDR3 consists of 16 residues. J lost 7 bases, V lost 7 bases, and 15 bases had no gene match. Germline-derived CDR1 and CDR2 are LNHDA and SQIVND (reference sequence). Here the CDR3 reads CASNHGRGRLGGELFF. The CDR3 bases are TGTGCCAGTAATCATGGGAGGGGAAGGTTGGGCGGGGAGCTGTTTTTT.

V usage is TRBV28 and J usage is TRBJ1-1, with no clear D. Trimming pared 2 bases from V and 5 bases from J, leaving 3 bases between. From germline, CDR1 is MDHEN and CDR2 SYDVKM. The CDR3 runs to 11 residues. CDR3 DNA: TGTGCCAGCAGTTTAAAAACTGAAGCTTTCTTT. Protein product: CASSLKTEAFF.

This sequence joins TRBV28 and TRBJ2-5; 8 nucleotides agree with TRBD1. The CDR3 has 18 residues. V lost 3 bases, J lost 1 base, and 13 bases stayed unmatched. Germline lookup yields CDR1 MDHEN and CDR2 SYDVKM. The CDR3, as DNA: TGTGCCAGCAGTTTGGGAGCTTCCAGGGGGCGAGGCCAAGAGACCCAGTACTTC. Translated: CASSLGASRGRGQETQYF.

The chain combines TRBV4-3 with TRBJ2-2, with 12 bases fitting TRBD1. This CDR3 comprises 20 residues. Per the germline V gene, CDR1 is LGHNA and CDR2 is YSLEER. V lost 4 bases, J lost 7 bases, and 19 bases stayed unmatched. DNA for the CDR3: TGCGCCAGCAGCCCGTGGAGGGGGACCGGGACAGGGGGCCGGGTCGGGGAGCTGTTTTTT. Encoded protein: CASSPWRGTGTGGRVGELFF.

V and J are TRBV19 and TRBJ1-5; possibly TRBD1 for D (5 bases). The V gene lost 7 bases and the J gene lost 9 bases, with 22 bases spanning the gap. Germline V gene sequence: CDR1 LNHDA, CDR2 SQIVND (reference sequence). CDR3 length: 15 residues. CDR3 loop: CASTSLQGLRTPQHF. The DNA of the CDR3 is TGTGCCAGTACCAGCCTCCAGGGATTACGGACGCCCCAGCATTTT.

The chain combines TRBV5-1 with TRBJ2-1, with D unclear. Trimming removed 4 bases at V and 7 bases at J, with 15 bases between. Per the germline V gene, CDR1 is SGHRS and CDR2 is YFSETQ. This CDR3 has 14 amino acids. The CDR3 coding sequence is TGCGCCAGCAGCCCACCCTTCCAAGGTAATGAGCAGTTCTTC. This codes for CASSPPFQGNEQFF.

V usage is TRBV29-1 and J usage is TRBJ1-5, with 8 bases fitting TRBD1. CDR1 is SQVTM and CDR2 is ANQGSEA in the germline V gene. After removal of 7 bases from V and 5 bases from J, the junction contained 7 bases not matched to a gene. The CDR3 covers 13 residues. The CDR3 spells CSASQGGDQPQHF. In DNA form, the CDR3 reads TGCAGCGCCTCACAGGGGGGGGATCAGCCCCAGCATTTT.

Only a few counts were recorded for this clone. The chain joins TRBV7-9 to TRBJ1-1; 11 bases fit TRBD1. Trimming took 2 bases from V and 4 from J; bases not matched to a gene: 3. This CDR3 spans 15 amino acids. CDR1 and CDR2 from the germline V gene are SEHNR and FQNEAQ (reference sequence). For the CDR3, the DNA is TGTGCCAGCAGCTTATTGGGGACAGGGGGCACTGAAGCTTTCTTT. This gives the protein CASSLLGTGGTEAFF.

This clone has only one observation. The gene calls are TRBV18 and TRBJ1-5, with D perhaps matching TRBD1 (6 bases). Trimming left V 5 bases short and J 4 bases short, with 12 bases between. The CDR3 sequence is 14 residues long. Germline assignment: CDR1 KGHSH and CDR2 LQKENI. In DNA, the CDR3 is TGTGCCAGCTCATCTCTAACAGGGAATCAGCCCCAGCATTTT. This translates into CASSSLTGNQPQHF.

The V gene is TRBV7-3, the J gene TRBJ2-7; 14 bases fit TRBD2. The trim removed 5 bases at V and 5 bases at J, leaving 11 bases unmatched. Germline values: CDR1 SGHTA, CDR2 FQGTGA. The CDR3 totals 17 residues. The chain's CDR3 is CASSTGTSGRLTNEQYF. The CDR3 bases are TGTGCCAGCAGCACCGGGACTAGCGGGAGACTCACCAACGAGCAGTACTTC.

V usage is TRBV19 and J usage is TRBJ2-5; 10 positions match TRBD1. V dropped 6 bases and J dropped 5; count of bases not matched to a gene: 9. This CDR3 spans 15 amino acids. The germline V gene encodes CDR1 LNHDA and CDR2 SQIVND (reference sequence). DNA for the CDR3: TGTGCCAGTAGATCCAGAGGGACAGGGGTGGAGACCCAGTACTTC. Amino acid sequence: CASRSRGTGVETQYF.

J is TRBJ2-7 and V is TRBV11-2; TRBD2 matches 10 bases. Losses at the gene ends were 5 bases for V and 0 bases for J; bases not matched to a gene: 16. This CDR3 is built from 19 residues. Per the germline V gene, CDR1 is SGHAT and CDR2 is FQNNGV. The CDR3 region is CASSPKWLAGAGFSYEQYF. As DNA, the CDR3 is TGTGCCAGCAGCCCGAAGTGGCTAGCGGGAGCAGGTTTCTCCTACGAGCAGTACTTC.

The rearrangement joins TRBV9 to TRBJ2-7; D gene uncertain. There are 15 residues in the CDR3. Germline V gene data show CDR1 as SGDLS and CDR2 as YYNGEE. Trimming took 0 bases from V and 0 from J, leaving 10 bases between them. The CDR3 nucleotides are TGTGCCAGCAGCGTAGACGTGGATAGCTCCTACGAGCAGTACTTC. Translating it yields CASSVDVDSSYEQYF. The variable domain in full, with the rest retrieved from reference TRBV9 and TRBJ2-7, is DSGVTQTPKHLITATGQRVTLRCSPRSGDLSVYWYQQSLDQGLQFLIQYYNGEERAKGNILERFSAQQFPDLHSELNLSSLELGDSALYFCASSVDVDSSYEQYFGPGTRLTVT.

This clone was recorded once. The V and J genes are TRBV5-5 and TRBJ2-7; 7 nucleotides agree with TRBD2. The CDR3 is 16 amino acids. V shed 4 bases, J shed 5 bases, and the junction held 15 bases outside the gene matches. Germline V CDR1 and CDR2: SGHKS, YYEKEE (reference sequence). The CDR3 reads CASSHPWGRGTDEQYF. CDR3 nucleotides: TGTGCCAGCAGCCACCCATGGGGGAGGGGTACAGACGAGCAGTACTTC. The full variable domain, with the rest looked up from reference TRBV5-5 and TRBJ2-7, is DAGVTQSPTHLIKTRGQQVTLRCSPISGHKSVSWYQQVLGQGPQFIFQYYEKEERGRGNFPDRFSARQFPNYSSELNVNALLLGDSALYLCASSHPWGRGTDEQYFGPGTRLTVT.

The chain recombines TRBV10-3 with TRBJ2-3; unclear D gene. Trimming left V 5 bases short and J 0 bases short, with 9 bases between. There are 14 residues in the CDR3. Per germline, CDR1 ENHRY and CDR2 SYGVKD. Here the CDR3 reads CAISLVPSTDTQYF. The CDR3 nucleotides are TGTGCCATCAGTCTGGTACCAAGCACAGATACGCAGTATTTT.

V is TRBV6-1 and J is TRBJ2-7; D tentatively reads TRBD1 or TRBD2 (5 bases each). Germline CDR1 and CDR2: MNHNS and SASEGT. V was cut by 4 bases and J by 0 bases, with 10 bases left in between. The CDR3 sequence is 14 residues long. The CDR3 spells CASSGDGGSYEQYF. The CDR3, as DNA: TGTGCCAGCAGTGGGGACGGTGGCTCCTACGAGCAGTACTTC.

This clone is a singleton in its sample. CDR3: CASSLVGATSQYF. CDR3 DNA: TGTGCCAGCAGCTTGGTAGGAGCAACGTCCCAGTACTTC. The chain carries TRBV5-4 and TRBJ2-5; no clear D. Germline V gene data show CDR1 as SGHNT and CDR2 as YYREEE (reference sequence). V lost 0 bases, J lost 9 bases, and 12 bases lay in between. This CDR3 has 13 residues.

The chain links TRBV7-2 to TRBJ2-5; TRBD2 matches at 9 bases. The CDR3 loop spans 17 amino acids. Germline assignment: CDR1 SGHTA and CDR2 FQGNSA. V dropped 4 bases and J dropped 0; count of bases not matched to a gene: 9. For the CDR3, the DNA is TGTGCCAGCAGCTCTCGAGTCCTAGCGGGGTACCAAGAGACCCAGTACTTC. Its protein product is CASSSRVLAGYQETQYF.

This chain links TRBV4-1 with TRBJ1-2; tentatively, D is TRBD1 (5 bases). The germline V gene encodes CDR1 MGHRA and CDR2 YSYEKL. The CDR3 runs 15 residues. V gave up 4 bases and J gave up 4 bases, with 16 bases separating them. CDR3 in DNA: TGCGCCAGCAGCCTAGGTAGGGCAGGGCTCTATGGCTACACCTTC. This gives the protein CASSLGRAGLYGYTF.

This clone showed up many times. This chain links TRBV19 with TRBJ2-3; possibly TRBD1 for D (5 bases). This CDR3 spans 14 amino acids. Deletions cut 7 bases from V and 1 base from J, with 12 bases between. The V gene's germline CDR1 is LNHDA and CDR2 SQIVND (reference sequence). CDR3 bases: TGTGCCAGTACCACAGGAGAAGGCACAGATACGCAGTATTTT. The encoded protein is CASTTGEGTDTQYF.

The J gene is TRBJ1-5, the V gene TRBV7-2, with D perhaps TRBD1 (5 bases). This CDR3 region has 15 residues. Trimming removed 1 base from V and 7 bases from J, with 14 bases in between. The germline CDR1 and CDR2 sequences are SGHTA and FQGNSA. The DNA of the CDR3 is TGTGCCAGCAGCTTAGAAGGGCAGGGTGGCCAGCCCCAGCATTTT. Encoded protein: CASSLEGQGGQPQHF.

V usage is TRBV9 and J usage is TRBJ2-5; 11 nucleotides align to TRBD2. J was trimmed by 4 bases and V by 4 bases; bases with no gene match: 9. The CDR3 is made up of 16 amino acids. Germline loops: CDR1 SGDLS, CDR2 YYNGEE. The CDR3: CASSSRLAGPGETQYF. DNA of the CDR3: TGTGCCAGCAGCTCTCGACTAGCGGGGCCCGGAGAGACCCAGTACTTC.

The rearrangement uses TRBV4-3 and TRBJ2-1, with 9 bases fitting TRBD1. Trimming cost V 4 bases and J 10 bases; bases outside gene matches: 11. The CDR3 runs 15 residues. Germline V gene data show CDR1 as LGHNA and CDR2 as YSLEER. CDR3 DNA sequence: TGCGCCAGCAGCCGAACCGGGACAGGGTTTTGGGAGCAGTTCTTC. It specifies CASSRTGTGFWEQFF.

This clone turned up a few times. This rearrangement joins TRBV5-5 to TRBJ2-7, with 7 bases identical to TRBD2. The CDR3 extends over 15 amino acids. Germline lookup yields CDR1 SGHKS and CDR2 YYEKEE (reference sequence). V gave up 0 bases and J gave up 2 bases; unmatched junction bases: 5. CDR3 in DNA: TGTGCCAGCAGCTTGGCTGCTAGCGGTGCCTACGAGCAGTACTTC. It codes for CASSLAASGAYEQYF.

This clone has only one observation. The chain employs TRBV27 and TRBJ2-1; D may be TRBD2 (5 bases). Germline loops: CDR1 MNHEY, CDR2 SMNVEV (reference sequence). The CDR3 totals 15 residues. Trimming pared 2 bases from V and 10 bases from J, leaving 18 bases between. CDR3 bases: TGTGCCAGCAGTTTAATTCCGACTACTACAATAGAGCAGTTCTTC. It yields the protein CASSLIPTTTIEQFF.